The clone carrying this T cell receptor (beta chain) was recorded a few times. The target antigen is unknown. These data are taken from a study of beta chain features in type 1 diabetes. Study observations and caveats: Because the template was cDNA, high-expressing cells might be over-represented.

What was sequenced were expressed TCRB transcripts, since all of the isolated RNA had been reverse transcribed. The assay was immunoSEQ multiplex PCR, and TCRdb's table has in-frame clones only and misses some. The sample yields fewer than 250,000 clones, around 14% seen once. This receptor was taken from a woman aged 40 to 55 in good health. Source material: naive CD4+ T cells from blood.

The DNA of the CDR3 is TGCGCCAGCAGCGACCAGGACAGGAGCTCCTATAATTCACCCCTCCACTTT. This codes for CASSDQDRSSYNSPLHF. The rearrangement links TRBV5-1 to TRBJ1-6; 7 bases line up with TRBD1. Germline values: CDR1 SGHRS, CDR2 YFSETQ. Trimming cost V 4 bases and J 0 bases; bases outside gene matches: 7. There are 17 residues in the CDR3.